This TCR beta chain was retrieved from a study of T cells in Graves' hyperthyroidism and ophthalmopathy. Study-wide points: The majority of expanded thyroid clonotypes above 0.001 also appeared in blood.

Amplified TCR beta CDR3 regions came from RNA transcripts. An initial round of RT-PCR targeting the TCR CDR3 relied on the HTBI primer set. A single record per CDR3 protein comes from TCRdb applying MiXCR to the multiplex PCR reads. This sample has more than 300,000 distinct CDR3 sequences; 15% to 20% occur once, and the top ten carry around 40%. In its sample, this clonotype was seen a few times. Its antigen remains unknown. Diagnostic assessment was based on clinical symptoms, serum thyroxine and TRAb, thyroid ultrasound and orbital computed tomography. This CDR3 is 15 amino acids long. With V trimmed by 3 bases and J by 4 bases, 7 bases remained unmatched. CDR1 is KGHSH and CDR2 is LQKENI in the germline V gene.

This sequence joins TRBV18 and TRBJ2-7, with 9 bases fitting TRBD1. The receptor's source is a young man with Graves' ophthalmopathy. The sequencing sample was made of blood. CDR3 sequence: CASSPSGQGFYEQYF. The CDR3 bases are TGTGCCAGCTCACCTTCGGGACAGGGCTTTTACGAGCAGTACTTC. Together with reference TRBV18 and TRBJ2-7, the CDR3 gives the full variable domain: NAGVMQNPRHLVRRRGQEARLRCSPMKGHSHVYWYRQLPEEGLKFMVYLQKENIIDESGMPKERFSAEFPKEGPSILRIQQVVRGDSAAYFCASSPSGQGFYEQYFGPGTRLTVT.